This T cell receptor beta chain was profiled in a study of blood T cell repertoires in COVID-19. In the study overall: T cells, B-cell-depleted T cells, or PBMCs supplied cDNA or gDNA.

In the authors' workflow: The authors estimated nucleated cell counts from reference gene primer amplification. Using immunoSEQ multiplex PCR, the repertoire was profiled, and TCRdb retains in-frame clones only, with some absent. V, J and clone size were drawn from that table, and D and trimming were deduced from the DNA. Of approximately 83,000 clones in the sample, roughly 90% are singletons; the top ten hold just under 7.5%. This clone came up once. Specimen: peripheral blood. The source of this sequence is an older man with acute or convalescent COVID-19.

CDR3 amino acids: CASSFPGLSYEQYF. CDR3 nucleotides: TGTGCCAGCAGCTTCCCCGGGTTGTCCTACGAGCAGTACTTC. The J gene is TRBJ2-7, the V gene TRBV7-2; D not certain. Between the trimmed V and J ends, which lost 3 bases and 1 base, there was a span of 10 bases. In germline, CDR1 is SGHTA, CDR2 FQGNSA. The CDR3 loop spans 14 amino acids.